These 10 T cell receptor beta chains share one sample of origin, sequenced in a study of cytomegalovirus exposure and HLA in healthy donors. 13 Jbeta primers and 60 Vbeta primers were used for the PCR. The assay was immunoSEQ multiplex PCR, and TCRdb's table has in-frame clones only and misses some. The sample yields 97,000 or so clones, around a tenth seen once. Sample: PBMCs. All receptors come from a man over 45 in good health and CMV-seropositive.

In its sample, this clone was seen a few times. The gene calls are TRBV27 and TRBJ1-4; no firm D call. The CDR3 totals 16 residues. Germline CDR1 is MNHEY and CDR2 is SMNVEV (reference sequence). V was trimmed by 7 bases and J by 4 bases, leaving 19 bases between them. CDR3 sequence (DNA): TGTGCCAGCACCCGTTATGGAGGGTCTCTTAATGAAAAACTGTTTTTT. This gives the protein CASTRYGGSLNEKLFF.

This chain connects TRBV4-1 to TRBJ2-3, with TRBD2 matching over 14 bases. The germline gives CDR1 MGHRA, CDR2 YSYEKL. V lost 4 bases and J lost 5; bases outside the gene matches: 2. There are 15 residues in the CDR3. The CDR3 loop is CASSPGTSGGDTQYF. The DNA of the CDR3 is TGCGCCAGCAGCCCAGGGACTAGCGGGGGAGATACGCAGTATTTT.

The V gene is TRBV11-2, the J gene TRBJ2-2; D might be TRBD2 (5 bases). Trimming shortened V by 7 bases and J by 3 bases, and 12 bases separated the two germline ends. Germline V CDR1 and CDR2: SGHAT, FQNNGV. The CDR3 is made up of 14 amino acids. The CDR3 nucleotides are TGTGCCAGCACCAGGACTGATTACACCGGGGAGCTGTTTTTT. It codes for CASTRTDYTGELFF.

This clone has only a few counts. The chain couples TRBV7-6 to TRBJ2-7; D unresolved. Germline assignment: CDR1 SGHVS and CDR2 FNYEAQ. CDR3 length equals 12 residues. Trimming cost V 1 base and J 4 bases, with 5 bases left between them. The CDR3 bases are TGTGCCAGCAGCTTAGACCAGTACGAGCAGTACTTC. It translates to CASSLDQYEQYF.

The J gene is TRBJ2-5, the V gene TRBV6-6; D is ambiguous. Deletions cut 2 bases from V and 5 bases from J, with 9 bases between. The CDR3 covers 13 residues. Germline V gives CDR1 MNHNY, CDR2 SVGAGI (reference sequence). The CDR3 here is CASSYAGWETQYF. CDR3 nucleotides: TGTGCCAGCAGTTACGCTGGCTGGGAGACCCAGTACTTC.

Details on this clone: This specimen includes other DNA sequences encoding the same CDR3. This chain joins TRBV5-1 and TRBJ1-6; 9 positions match TRBD1. With 0 bases clipped from V and 6 bases from J, the junction kept 1 base outside the gene matches. This CDR3 contains 15 residues. Germline CDR1 reads SGHRS; CDR2 reads YFSETQ. CDR3 nucleotides: TGCGCCAGCAGCTTGGGGGGACAGGGTAATTCACCCCTCCACTTT. This sequence encodes CASSLGGQGNSPLHF.

The V gene is TRBV7-2, the J gene TRBJ1-2, with 8 bases aligning to TRBD1. The germline gives CDR1 SGHTA, CDR2 FQGNSA. CDR3 length: 14 amino acids. V was pared by 5 bases and J by 3 bases, with 5 bases of the junction left unmatched. For the CDR3, the DNA is TGTGCCAGCAGCACCGGACAGGGCTACTATGGCTACACCTTC. Translated: CASSTGQGYYGYTF.

This clone has a count of ten or more. J is TRBJ1-1 and V is TRBV10-3; D is unresolved. Germline V gene lookup returns CDR1 ENHRY and CDR2 SYGVKD. The V and J ends lost 6 bases and 4 bases respectively, with 9 bases between them. There are 12 residues in the CDR3. The CDR3 reads CAISAEGTEAFF. CDR3 sequence (DNA): TGTGCCATCAGCGCGGAGGGCACTGAAGCTTTCTTT.

The chain couples TRBV18 to TRBJ1-2; TRBD1 is a possible D gene (6 bases). The length of the CDR3 is 14 residues. Trimming took off 3 bases at V and 4 bases at J, with 12 bases between the two ends. In germline, CDR1 is KGHSH, CDR2 LQKENI. CDR3 loop: CASSPTGPIYGYTF. CDR3 DNA sequence: TGTGCCAGCTCACCTACAGGGCCTATCTATGGCTACACCTTC.

The chain is built from TRBV5-1 and TRBJ2-1, with 15 bases fitting TRBD2. Germline trimming cut 1 base from V and 0 bases from J; bases unmatched to any gene: 8. Germline V gives CDR1 SGHRS, CDR2 YFSETQ. There are 20 residues in the CDR3. The CDR3, as DNA: TGCGCCAGCAGCTTGAACCCGGGACTAGCGGGAGGTAGCTCCTACAATGAGCAGTTCTTC. Translation: CASSLNPGLAGGSSYNEQFF.